This TCR beta chain was recorded in a study of naive and memory T cell subsets. Study-level results: No ground truth validated the naive and memory repertoire findings. In naive cells, over 85% of TCR sequences were seen only once. In CD4 and CD8 cells, diversity dropped from naive through EMRA.

Both TRBC1 and TRBC2 were covered by a beta constant-region primer of two equimolar oligonucleotides. TCRdb passed the UMI-ligation and nested PCR reads through MiXCR, listing each CDR3 protein once. Of 70,000 to 95,000 distinct CDR3 sequences in the sample, 5.5% to 8.5% were seen once. Germline lookup yields CDR1 SGHNT and CDR2 YYREEE (reference sequence). CDR3 size: 16 residues. V shed 4 bases and J 5 bases; nucleotides not matched to a gene: 13. CD4+ T cell IFNgamma after overnight CMV lysate exposure gave donor CMV status. The count of this clonotype is one. Its antigen is as yet unknown. Sequencing used central memory CD4+ T cells from blood. This chain connects TRBV5-4 to TRBJ2-5; TRBD2 matches 8 bases. This clonotype was sampled from a human donor in good health. CDR3 in DNA: TGTGCCAGCAGCCCAGGGACGGGAGGGCCCAGGGAGACCCAGTACTTC. Translating gives CASSPGTGGPRETQYF.